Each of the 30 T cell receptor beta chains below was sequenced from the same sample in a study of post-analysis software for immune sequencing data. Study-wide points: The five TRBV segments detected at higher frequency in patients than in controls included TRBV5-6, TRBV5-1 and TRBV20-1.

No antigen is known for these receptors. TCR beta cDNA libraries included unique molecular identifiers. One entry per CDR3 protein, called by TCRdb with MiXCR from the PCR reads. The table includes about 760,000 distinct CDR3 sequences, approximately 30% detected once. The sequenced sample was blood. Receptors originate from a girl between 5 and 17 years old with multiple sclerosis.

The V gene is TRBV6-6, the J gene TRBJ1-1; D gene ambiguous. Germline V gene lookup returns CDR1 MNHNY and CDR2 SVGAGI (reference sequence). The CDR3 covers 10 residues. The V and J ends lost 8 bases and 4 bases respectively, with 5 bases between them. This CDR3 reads CASWGTEAFF. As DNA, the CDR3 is TGTGCCAGCTGGGGCACTGAAGCTTTCTTT.

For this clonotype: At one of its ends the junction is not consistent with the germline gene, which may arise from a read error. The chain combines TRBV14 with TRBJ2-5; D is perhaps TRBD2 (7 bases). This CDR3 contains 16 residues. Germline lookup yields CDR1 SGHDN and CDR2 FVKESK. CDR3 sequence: CASSLRGANRIETRYF. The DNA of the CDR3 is TGTGCCAGCAGCCTCCGGGGGGCTAACAGAATTGAGACCCGGTACTTC.

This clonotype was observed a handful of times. The CDR3: CASSSTGTNYNEQFF. In nucleotides, the CDR3 is TGTGCCAGCAGCAGCACCGGGACTAACTACAATGAGCAGTTCTTC. The V gene is TRBV7-2, the J gene TRBJ2-1; TRBD2 agrees at 7 bases. In germline, CDR1 is SGHTA, CDR2 FQGNSA. The V gene end was trimmed by 5 bases and the J gene end by 3 bases; junction bases not matched to a gene: 7. The CDR3 runs to 15 residues.

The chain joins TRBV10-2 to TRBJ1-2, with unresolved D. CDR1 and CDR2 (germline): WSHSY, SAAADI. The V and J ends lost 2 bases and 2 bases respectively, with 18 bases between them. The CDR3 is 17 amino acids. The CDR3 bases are TGCGCCAGCAGTGAGCGCCTAGGAGGTTGGCGCAACTATGGCTACACCTTC. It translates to CASSERLGGWRNYGYTF.

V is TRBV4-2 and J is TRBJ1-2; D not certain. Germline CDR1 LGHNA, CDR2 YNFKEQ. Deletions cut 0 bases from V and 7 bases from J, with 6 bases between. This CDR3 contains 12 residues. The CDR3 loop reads CASSQESVGYTF. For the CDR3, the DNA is TGTGCCAGCAGCCAAGAAAGTGTTGGCTACACCTTC.

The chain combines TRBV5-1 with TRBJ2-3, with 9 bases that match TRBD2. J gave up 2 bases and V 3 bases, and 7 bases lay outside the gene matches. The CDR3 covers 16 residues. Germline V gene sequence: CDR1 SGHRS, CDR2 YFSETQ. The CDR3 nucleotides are TGCGCCAGCAGCTATCGGACTAGCGAGTACACAGATACGCAGTATTTT. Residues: CASSYRTSEYTDTQYF.

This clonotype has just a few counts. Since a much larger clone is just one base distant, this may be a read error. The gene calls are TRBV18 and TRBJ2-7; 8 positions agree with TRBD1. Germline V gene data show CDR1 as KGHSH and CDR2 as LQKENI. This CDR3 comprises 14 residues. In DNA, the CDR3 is TGTGCCAGCTCCCTTACAGGGGGTACCTACGGGCAGTACTTC. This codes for CASSLTGGTYGQYF.

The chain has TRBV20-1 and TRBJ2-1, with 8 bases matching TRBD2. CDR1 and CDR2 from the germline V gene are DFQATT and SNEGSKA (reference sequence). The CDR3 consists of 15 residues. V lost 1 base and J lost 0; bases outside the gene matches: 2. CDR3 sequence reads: CSARALADSYNEQFF. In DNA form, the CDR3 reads TGCAGTGCTAGAGCACTAGCGGACTCCTACAATGAGCAGTTCTTC.

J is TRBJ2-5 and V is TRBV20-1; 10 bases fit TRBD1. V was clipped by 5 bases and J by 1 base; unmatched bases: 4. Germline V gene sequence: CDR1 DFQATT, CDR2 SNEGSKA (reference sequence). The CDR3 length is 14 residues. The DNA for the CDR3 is TGCAGTGCTCCCGGGACAGGGGTCCAAGAGACCCAGTACTTC. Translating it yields CSAPGTGVQETQYF.

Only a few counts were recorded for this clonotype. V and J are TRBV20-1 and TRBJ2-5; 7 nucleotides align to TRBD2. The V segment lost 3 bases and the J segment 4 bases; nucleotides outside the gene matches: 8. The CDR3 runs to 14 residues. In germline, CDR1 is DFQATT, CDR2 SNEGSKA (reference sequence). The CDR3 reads CSASILAVGETQYF. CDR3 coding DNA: TGCAGTGCTAGTATCCTAGCGGTCGGAGAGACCCAGTACTTC.

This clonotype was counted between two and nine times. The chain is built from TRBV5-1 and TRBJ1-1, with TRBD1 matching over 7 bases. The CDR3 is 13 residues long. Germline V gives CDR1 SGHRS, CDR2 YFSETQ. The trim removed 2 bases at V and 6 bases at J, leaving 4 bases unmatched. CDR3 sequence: CASSLRQGPEAFF. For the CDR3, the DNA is TGCGCCAGCAGCTTACGACAGGGCCCTGAAGCTTTCTTT.

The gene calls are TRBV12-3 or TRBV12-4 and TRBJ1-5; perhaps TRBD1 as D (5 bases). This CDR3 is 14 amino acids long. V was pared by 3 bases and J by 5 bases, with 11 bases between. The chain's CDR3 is CASSLGGGDQPQHF. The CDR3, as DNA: TGTGCCAGCAGTTTGGGGGGTGGGGATCAGCCCCAGCATTTT.

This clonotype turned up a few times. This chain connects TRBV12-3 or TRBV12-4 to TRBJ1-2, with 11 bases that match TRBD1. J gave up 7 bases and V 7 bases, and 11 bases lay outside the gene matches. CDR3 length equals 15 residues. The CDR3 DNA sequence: TGTGCCAGCACCCGAATCGCCGGGACAGGGGGTGGCTACACCTTC. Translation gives CASTRIAGTGGGYTF.

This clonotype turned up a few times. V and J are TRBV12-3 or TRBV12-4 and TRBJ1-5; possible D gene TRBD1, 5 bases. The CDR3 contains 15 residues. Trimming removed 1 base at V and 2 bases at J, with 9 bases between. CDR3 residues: CASSLGRGGNQPQHF. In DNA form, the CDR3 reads TGTGCCAGCAGTTTAGGTCGGGGCGGCAATCAGCCCCAGCATTTT.

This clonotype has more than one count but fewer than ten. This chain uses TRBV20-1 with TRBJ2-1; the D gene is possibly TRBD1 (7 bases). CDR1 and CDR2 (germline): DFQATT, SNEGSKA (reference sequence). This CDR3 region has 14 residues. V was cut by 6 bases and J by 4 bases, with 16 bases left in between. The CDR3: CSAADRDLYNEQFF. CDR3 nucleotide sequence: TGCAGTGCGGCCGACAGGGACTTATACAATGAGCAGTTCTTC.

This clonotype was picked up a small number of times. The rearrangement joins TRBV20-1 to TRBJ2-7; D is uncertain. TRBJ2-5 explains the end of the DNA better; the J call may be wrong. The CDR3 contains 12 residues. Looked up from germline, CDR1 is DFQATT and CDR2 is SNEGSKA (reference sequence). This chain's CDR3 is CSARKGSETQYF. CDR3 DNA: TGCAGTGCTAGAAAGGGCTCGGAGACCCAGTACTTC.

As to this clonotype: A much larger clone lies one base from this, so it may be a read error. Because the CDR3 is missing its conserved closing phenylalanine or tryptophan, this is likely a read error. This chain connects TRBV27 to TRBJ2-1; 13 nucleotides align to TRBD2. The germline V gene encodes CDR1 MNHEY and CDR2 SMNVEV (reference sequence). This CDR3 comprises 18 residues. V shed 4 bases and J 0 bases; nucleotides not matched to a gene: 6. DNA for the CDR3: TGTGCCAGCAGTTCCGGGACTAGCGGGGTTAGCTCCTACAATGAGCAGTTCGTC. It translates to CASSSGTSGVSSYNEQFV.

CDR3 amino acids: CASRAGTGGYEQYF. The CDR3 nucleotides are TGTGCCAGCAGGGCCGGGACAGGTGGTTACGAGCAGTACTTC. The chain uses TRBV2 and TRBJ2-7; 8 bases map to TRBD1. The J segment lost 4 bases and the V segment lost 6 bases, leaving 8 bases of the junction unmatched. The CDR3 covers 14 residues. Germline CDR1 and CDR2: SNHLY and FYNNEI.

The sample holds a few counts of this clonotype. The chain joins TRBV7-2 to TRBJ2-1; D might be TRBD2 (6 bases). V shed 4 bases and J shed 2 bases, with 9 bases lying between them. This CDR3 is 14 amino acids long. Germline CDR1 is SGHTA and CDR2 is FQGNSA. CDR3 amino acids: CASSSSVPYNEQFF. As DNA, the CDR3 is TGTGCCAGCAGCTCTAGCGTACCCTACAATGAGCAGTTCTTC.

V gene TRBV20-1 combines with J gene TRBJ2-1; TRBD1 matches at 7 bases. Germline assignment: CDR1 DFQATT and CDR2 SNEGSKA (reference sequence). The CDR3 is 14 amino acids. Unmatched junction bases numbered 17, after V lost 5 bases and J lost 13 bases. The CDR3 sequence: CSARQGLVRSDQFF. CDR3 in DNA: TGCAGTGCTCGACAGGGATTGGTTCGGAGTGATCAGTTCTTC.

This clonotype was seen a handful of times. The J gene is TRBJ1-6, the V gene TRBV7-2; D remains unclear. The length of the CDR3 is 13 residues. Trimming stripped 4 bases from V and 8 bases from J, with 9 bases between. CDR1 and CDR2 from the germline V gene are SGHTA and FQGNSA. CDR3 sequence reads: CASSSTFDSPLHF. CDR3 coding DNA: TGTGCCAGCAGCTCTACATTCGATTCACCCCTCCACTTT.

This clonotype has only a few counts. This CDR3 is CASSLYRTGYPDTQYF. In nucleotides, the CDR3 is TGTGCCAGCAGCCTATACAGGACAGGGTATCCAGATACGCAGTATTTT. The chain employs TRBV7-2 and TRBJ2-3; TRBD1 matches at 8 bases. Germline values: CDR1 SGHTA, CDR2 FQGNSA. The CDR3 extends over 16 amino acids. Trimming took 5 bases from V and 4 from J; bases not matched to a gene: 11.

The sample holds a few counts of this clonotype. CDR3 bases: TGCGCCAGCAGCACCCACGGGAAGAGCGGTCCTCCCGACAATGAGCAGTTCTTC. This encodes CASSTHGKSGPPDNEQFF. The chain employs TRBV5-1 and TRBJ2-1; perhaps TRBD2 as D (5 bases). CDR1 is SGHRS, CDR2 YFSETQ, per germline. This CDR3 comprises 18 residues. Trimming took off 4 bases at V and 5 bases at J, with 25 bases between the two ends.

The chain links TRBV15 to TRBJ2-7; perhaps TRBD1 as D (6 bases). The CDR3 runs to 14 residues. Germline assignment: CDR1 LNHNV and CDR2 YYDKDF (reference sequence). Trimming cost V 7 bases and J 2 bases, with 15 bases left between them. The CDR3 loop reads CATNHRDGPYEQYF. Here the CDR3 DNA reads TGTGCCACCAACCACAGGGACGGACCCTACGAGCAGTACTTC.

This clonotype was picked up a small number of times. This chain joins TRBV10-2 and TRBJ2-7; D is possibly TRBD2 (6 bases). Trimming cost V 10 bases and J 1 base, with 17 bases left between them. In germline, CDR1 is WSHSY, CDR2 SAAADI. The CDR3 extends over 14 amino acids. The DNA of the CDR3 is TGCGCCACTGGTGTCCTAGCGCTTTCCTACGAGCAGTACTTC. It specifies CATGVLALSYEQYF.

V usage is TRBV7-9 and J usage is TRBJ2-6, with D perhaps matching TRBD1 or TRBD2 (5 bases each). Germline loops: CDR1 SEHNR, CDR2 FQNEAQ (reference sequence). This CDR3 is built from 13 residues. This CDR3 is CASGPSGANVLTF. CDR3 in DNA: TGTGCGTCGGGGCCCTCTGGGGCCAACGTCCTGACTTTC.

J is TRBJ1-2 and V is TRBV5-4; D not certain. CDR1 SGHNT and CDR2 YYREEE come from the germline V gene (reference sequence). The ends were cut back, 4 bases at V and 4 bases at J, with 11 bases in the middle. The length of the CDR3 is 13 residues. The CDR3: CASSQVDAYGYTF. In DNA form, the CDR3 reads TGTGCCAGCAGCCAAGTGGATGCCTATGGCTACACCTTC.

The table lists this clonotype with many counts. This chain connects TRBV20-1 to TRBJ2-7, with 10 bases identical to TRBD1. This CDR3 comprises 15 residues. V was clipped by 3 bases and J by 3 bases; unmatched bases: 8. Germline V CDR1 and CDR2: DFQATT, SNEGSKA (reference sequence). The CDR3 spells CSARGTGQGFYEQYF. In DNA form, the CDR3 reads TGCAGTGCTAGGGGTACGGGACAGGGGTTCTACGAGCAGTACTTC.

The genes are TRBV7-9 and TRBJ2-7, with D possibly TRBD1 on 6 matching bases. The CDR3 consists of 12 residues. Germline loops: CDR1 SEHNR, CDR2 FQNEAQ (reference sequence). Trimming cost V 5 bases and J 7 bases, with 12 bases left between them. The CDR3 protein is CASSGQLNEQYF. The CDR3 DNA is TGTGCCAGCAGCGGACAGCTTAATGAGCAGTACTTC.

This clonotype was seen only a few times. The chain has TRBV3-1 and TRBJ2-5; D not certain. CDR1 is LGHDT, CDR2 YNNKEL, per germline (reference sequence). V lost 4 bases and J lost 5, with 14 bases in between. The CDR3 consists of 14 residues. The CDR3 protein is CASSRSPLGETQYF. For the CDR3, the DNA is TGTGCCAGCAGCCGCAGCCCCCTAGGGGAGACCCAGTACTTC.